The 7 T cell receptor beta chains below all came from one sample that was sequenced in a study of blood T cell repertoires in COVID-19. Sequencing was performed with immunoSEQ multiplex PCR; in TCRdb, only in-frame clones are kept and a portion is missing. The top ten clones hold roughly 7.3% of a sample with 25,000 to 35,000 clones, around 85% of them seen once. Material: peripheral blood. Every receptor here comes from a human donor in a cohort sampled during active COVID-19.

The chain is built from TRBV24-1 and TRBJ1-5; possible D gene TRBD1, 5 bases. The CDR3 loop spans 14 amino acids. V dropped 4 bases and J dropped 4 bases, with 10 bases sitting between them. The germline gives CDR1 KGHDR, CDR2 SFDVKD. Here the CDR3 DNA reads TGTGCCACCAGTGACCCAGGGAAGAATCAGCCCCAGCATTTT. Translation gives CATSDPGKNQPQHF.

The V gene is TRBV9, the J gene TRBJ2-4; 7 bases match TRBD2. Germline V gene data show CDR1 as SGDLS and CDR2 as YYNGEE. The junction had 13 bases not matched to a gene; V was cut back by 4 bases and J by 12 bases. This CDR3 is 14 amino acids long. CDR3 region: CASSLGPGRANQYF. CDR3 DNA sequence: TGTGCCAGCAGCCTTGGACCGGGGAGGGCCAATCAGTACTTC. Variable domain in full (rest from reference TRBV9 and TRBJ2-4): DSGVTQTPKHLITATGQRVTLRCSPRSGDLSVYWYQQSLDQGLQFLIQYYNGEERAKGNILERFSAQQFPDLHSELNLSSLELGDSALYFCASSLGPGRANQYFGAGTRLSVL.

The chain has TRBV13 and TRBJ2-1; D is unresolved. The V gene's germline CDR1 is PRHDT and CDR2 FYEKMQ (reference sequence). This CDR3 has 9 amino acids. V dropped 8 bases and J dropped 10 bases, with 6 bases sitting between them. This CDR3 reads CASGLEQFF. As DNA, the CDR3 is TGTGCCAGCGGGCTGGAGCAGTTCTTC.

The chain has TRBV6-5 and TRBJ2-5, with TRBD1 matching over 7 bases. V lost 8 bases and J lost 5; bases outside the gene matches: 8. This CDR3 comprises 13 residues. CDR1 is MNHEY and CDR2 is SVGAGI in the germline V gene. The chain's CDR3 is CASEQGVRETQYF. The CDR3 bases are TGTGCCAGCGAGCAGGGGGTTAGGGAGACCCAGTACTTC.

By proportion, this clone is medium-sized. The gene calls are TRBV19 and TRBJ1-3, with 7 nucleotides matching TRBD1. Germline V CDR1 and CDR2: LNHDA, SQIVND (reference sequence). This CDR3 region has 17 residues. After removal of 4 bases from V and 3 bases from J, the junction contained 12 bases not matched to a gene. The CDR3 DNA reads TGTGCCAGTAGTAAGGTCCCCACAGGGGTTTATGGAAACACCATATATTTT. It yields the protein CASSKVPTGVYGNTIYF.

This sequence joins TRBV4-1 and TRBJ1-2; 10 bases fit TRBD1. This CDR3 is 14 amino acids long. V dropped 6 bases and J dropped 6; count of bases not matched to a gene: 7. The germline V gene encodes CDR1 MGHRA and CDR2 YSYEKL. CDR3 in amino acids: CASRKDRGLDGYTF. The CDR3 DNA follows: TGCGCCAGCAGAAAAGACAGGGGGCTAGATGGCTACACCTTC.

The CDR3 here is CSVEDGGLGDTQYF. The CDR3 bases are TGCAGCGTTGAAGATGGGGGCCTCGGAGATACGCAGTATTTT. The rearrangement uses TRBV29-1 and TRBJ2-3; weak D call: TRBD1 (6 bases). With 0 bases removed from V and 5 bases from J, the gap between germline ends came to 12 bases. Germline values: CDR1 SQVTM, CDR2 ANQGSEA. CDR3 size: 14 residues.